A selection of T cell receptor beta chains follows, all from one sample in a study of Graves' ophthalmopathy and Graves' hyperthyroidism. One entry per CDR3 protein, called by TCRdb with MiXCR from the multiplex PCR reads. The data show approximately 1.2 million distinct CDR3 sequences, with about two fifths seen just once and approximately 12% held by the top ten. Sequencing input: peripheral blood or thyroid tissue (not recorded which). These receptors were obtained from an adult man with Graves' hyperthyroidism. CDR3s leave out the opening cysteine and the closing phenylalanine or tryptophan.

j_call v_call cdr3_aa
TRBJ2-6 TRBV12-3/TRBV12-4 ASSLGSTGANVLT
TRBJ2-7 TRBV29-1 SVRPGTSGRVEQY
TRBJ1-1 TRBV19 ASSGQGTTHTEAF
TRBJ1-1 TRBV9 ASSVRGYTEAF
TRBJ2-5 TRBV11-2 ASSLVPAGGETQY
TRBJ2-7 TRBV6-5 ASRKHPGGQGSYEQY
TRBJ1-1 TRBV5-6 AWSVPKRRAKNTEAF
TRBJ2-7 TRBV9 ASSPEGRAYEQY
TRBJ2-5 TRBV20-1 SAQKGQQETQY
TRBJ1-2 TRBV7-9 ASSLGEGQYYGYT
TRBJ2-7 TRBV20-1 SATRDRSSYEQY
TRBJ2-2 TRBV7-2 ASRGQGGGTGELF
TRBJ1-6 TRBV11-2 ASSQDGDRGNSPLH
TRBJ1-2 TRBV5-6 ASSSVLYGYT
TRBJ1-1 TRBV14 ASSQGTVEAF
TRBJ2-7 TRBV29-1 SVESQGAYEQY
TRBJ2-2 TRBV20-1 SASGVGNTGELF
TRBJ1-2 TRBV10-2 ASSPTGEPWVGYT